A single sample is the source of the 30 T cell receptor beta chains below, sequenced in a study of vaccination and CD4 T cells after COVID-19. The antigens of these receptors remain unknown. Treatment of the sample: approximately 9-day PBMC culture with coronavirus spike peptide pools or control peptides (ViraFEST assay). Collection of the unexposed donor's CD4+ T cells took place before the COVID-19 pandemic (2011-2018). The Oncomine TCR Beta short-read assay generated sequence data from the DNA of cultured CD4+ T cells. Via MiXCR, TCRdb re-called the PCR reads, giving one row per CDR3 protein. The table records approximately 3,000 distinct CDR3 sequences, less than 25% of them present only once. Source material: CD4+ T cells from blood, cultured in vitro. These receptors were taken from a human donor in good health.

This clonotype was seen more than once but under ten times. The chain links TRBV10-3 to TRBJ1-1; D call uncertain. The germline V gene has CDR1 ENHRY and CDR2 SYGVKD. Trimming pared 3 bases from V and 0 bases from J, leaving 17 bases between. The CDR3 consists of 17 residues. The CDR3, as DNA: TGTGCCATCAGTGACCGGGCTTTGACGGGGATGAACACTGAAGCTTTCTTT. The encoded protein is CAISDRALTGMNTEAFF.

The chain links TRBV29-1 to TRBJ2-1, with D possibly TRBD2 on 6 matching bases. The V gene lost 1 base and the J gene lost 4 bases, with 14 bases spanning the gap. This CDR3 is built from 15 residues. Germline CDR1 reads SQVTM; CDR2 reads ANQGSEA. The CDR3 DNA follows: TGCAGCGTTGAAGCCGGGAGCCGTCCTTACAATGAGCAGTTCTTC. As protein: CSVEAGSRPYNEQFF.

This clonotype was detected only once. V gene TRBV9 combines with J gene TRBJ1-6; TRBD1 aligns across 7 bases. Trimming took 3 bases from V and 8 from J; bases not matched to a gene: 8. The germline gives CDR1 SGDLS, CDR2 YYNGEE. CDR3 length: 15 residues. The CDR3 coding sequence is TGTGCCAGCAGCGCCTCGGGACAGCACCATTCACCCCTCCACTTT. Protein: CASSASGQHHSPLHF.

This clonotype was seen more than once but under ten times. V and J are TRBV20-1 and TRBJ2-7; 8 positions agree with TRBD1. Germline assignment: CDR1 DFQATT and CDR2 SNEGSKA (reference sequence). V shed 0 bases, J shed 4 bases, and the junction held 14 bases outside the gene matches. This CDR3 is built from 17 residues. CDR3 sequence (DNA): TGCAGTGCTAGAGAGGGGACAGGACACCTTAACCCTTACGAGCAGTACTTC. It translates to CSAREGTGHLNPYEQYF.

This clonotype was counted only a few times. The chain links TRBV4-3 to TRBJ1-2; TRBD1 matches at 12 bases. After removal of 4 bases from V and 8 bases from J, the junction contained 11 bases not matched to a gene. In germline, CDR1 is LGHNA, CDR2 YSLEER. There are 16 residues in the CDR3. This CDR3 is CASSRDLRDRGRGYTF. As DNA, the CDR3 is TGCGCCAGCAGCCGCGACCTCCGGGACAGGGGGCGAGGCTACACCTTC.

CDR3 loop: CASKPTRGGNEQFF. The DNA for the CDR3 is TGTGCCAGCAAACCAACCAGGGGCGGGAATGAGCAGTTCTTC. This chain uses TRBV6-1 with TRBJ2-1; perhaps TRBD1 as D (6 bases). The CDR3 runs 14 residues. Germline CDR1 is MNHNS and CDR2 is SASEGT. The V gene lost 7 bases and the J gene lost 7 bases, with 17 bases spanning the gap.

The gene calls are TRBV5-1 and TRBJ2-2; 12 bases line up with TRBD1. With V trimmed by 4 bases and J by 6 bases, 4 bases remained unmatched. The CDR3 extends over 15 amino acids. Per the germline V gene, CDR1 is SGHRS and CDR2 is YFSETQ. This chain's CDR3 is CASSPGQGAPGELFF. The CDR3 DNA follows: TGCGCCAGCAGCCCGGGACAGGGGGCGCCCGGGGAGCTGTTTTTT. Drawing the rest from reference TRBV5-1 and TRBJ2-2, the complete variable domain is KAGVTQTPRYLIKTRGQQVTLSCSPISGHRSVSWYQQTPGQGLQFLFEYFSETQRNKGNFPGRFSGRQFSNSRSEMNVSTLELGDSALYLCASSPGQGAPGELFFGEGSRLTVL.

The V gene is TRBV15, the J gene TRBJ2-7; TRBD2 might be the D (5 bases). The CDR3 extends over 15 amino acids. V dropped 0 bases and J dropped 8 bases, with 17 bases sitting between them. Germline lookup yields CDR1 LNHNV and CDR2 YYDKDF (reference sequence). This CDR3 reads CATSRDLTRSGKQYF. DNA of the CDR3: TGTGCCACCAGCAGAGATTTGACCCGTTCGGGGAAGCAGTACTTC.

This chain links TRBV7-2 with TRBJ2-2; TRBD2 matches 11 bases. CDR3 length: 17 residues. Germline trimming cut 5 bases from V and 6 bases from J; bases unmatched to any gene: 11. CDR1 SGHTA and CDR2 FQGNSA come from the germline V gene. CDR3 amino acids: CASSQVSGREGAGELFF. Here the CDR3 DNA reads TGTGCCAGCAGCCAAGTTAGCGGGAGGGAGGGCGCCGGGGAGCTGTTTTTT.

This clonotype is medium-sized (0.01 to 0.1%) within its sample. In DNA, the CDR3 is TGTGCCAGCAGCCAGGACAGGTTATCGGGTGAAGCTTTCTTT. It codes for CASSQDRLSGEAFF. The chain carries TRBV7-6 and TRBJ1-1; 7 nucleotides match TRBD1. The CDR3 length is 14 residues. Germline V gene sequence: CDR1 SGHVS, CDR2 FNYEAQ. With 5 bases clipped from V and 7 bases from J, the junction kept 10 bases outside the gene matches.

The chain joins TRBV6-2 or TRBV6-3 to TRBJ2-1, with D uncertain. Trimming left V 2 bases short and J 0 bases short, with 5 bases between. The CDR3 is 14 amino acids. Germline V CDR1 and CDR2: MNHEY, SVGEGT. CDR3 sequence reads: CASSYPPSYNEQFF. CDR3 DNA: TGTGCCAGCAGTTACCCCCCCTCCTACAATGAGCAGTTCTTC.

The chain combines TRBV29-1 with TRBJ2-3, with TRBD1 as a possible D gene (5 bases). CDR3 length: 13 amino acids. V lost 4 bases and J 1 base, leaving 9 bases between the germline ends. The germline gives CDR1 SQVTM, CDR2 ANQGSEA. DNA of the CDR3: TGCAGCGTTGGCAGGGCGGGCACAGATACGCAGTATTTT. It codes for CSVGRAGTDTQYF.

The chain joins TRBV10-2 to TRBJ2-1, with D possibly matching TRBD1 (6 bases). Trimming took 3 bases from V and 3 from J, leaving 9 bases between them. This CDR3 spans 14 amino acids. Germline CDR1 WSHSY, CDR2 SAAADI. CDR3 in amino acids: CASSEQGSYNEQFF. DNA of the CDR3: TGCGCCAGCAGTGAACAGGGAAGCTACAATGAGCAGTTCTTC.

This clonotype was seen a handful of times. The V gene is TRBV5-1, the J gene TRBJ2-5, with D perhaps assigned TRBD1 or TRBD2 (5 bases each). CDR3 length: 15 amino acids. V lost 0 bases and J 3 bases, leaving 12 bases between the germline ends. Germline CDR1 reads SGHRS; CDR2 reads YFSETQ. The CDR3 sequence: CASSLGAWGKETQYF. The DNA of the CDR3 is TGCGCCAGCAGCTTGGGGGCGTGGGGGAAAGAGACCCAGTACTTC.

The CDR3 region has the DNA TGTGCCAGCAGCCTCGACAGAAGTAATCAGCCCCAGCATTTT. It encodes CASSLDRSNQPQHF. The chain links TRBV7-2 to TRBJ1-5; possibly TRBD1 for D (5 bases). CDR1 and CDR2 from the germline V gene are SGHTA and FQGNSA. The V gene lost 5 bases and the J gene lost 4 bases, with 12 bases spanning the gap. The length of the CDR3 is 14 residues.

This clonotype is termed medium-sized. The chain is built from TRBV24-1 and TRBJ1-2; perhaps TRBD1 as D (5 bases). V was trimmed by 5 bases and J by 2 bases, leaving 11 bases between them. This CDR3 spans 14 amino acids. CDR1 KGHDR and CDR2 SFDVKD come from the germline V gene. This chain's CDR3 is CATSASRANYGYTF. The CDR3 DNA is TGTGCCACCAGTGCCTCCAGGGCCAACTATGGCTACACCTTC.

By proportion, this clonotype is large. The CDR3 DNA reads as TGCAGTGCTAGAGATAATTCAAGGGAAGATCCGGGGGATTCACCCCTCCACTTT. This encodes CSARDNSREDPGDSPLHF. J is TRBJ1-6 and V is TRBV20-1; D is perhaps TRBD1 (5 bases). The CDR3 is made up of 18 amino acids. Per germline, CDR1 DFQATT and CDR2 SNEGSKA (reference sequence). V was clipped by 0 bases and J by 8 bases, with 23 bases between them.

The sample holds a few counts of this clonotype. This CDR3 is CASSPQGDGYTF. The CDR3 bases are TGTGCCAGTAGTCCTCAGGGTGATGGCTACACCTTC. The chain recombines TRBV19 with TRBJ1-2; TRBD1 might be the D (5 bases). Per the germline V gene, CDR1 is LNHDA and CDR2 is SQIVND (reference sequence). CDR3 length: 12 residues. The V end was cut by 5 bases, the J end by 6 bases, with 10 bases between.

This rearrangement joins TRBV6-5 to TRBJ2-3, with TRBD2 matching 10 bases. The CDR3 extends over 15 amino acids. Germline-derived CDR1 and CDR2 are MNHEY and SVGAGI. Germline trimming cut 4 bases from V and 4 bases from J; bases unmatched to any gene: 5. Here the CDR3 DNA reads TGTGCCAGCAGTTTCAGCGGGGGGGCCCCAGATACGCAGTATTTT. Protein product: CASSFSGGAPDTQYF.

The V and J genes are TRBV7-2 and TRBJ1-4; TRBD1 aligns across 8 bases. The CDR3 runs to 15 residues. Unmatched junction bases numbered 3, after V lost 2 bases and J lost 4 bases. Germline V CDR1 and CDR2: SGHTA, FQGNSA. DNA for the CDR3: TGTGCCAGCAGCTTAAGGGGACAGGTTAATGAAAAACTGTTTTTT. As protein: CASSLRGQVNEKLFF.

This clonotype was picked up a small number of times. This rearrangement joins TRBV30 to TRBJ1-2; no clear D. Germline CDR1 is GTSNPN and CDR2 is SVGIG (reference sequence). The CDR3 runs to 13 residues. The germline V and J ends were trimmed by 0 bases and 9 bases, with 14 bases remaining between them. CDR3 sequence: CAWSVQNSLSYTF. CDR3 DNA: TGTGCCTGGAGTGTACAGAACAGTCTTAGCTACACCTTC.

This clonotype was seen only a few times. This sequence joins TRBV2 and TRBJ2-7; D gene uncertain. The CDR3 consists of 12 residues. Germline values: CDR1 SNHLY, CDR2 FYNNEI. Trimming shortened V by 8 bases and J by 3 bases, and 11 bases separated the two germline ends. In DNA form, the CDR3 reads TGTGCCAGCGGTAGCCAGATCTACGAGCAGTACTTC. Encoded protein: CASGSQIYEQYF. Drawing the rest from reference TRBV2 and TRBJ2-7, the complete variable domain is EPEVTQTPSHQVTQMGQEVILRCVPISNHLYFYWYRQILGQKVEFLVSFYNNEISEKSEIFDDQFSVERPDGSNFTLKIRSTKLEDSAMYFCASGSQIYEQYFGPGTRLTVT.

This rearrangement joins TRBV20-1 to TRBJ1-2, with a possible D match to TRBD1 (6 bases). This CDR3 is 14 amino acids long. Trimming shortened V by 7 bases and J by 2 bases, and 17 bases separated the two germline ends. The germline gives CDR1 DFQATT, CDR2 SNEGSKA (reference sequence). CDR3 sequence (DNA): TGCAGTGTCCGAGGGGGGGGCGCGAACTATGGCTACACCTTC. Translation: CSVRGGGANYGYTF.

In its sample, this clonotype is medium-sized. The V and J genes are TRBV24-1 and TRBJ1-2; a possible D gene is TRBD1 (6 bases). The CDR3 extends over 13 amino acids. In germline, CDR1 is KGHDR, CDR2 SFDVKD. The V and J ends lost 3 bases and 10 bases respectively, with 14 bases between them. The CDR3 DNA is TGTGCCACCAGTGATGGAACGGACAGCTTCTACACCTTC. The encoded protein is CATSDGTDSFYTF.

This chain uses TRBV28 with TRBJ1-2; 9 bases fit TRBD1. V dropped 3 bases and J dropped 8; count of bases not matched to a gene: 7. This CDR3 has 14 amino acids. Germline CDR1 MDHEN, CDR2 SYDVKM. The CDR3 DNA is TGTGCCAGCAGTTTGGGGACAGGGATAAGGGGCTACACCTTC. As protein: CASSLGTGIRGYTF.

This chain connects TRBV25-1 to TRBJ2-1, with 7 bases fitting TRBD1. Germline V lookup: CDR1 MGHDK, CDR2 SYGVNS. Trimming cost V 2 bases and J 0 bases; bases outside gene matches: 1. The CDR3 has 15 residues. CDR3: CASSEAGGSYNEQFF. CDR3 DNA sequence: TGTGCCAGCAGTGAAGCAGGGGGCTCCTACAATGAGCAGTTCTTC.

The CDR3 DNA reads TGTGCCAGCAGCTTAATCGCAGGTTGGGGGGAGACCCAGTACTTC. It codes for CASSLIAGWGETQYF. The chain couples TRBV11-2 to TRBJ2-5; perhaps D is TRBD1 or TRBD2 (5 bases each). Germline CDR1 reads SGHAT; CDR2 reads FQNNGV. The V gene lost 2 bases and the J gene lost 5 bases, with 15 bases spanning the gap. The CDR3 is 15 residues long.

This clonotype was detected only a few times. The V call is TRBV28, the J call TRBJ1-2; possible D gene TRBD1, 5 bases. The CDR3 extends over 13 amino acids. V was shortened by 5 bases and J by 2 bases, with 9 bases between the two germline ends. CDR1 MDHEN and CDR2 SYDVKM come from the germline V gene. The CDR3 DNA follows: TGTGCCAGCAGTAACGACAGAAACTATGGCTACACCTTC. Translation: CASSNDRNYGYTF.

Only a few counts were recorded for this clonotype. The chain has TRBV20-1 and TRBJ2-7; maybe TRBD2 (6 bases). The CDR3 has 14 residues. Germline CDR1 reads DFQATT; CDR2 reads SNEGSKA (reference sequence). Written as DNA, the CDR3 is TGCAGCCCCCACGCCCCAGGAGGGACCTACGAGCAGTACTTC. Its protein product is CSPHAPGGTYEQYF.

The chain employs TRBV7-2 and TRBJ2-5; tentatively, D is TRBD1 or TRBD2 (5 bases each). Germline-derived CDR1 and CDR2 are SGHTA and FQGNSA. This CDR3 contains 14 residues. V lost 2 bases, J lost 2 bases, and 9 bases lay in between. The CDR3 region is CASSLYGAQETQYF. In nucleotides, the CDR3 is TGTGCCAGCAGCTTATACGGGGCTCAAGAGACCCAGTACTTC.